This T cell receptor beta chain originates from a study of T cell repertoires in cytomegalovirus infection. Whole-study context: Public TCR beta signatures marked donors with CMV infection and the matching HLA.

Each CDR3 protein gets one entry after TCRdb re-called the reads with MiXCR. The table has some 600,000 distinct CDR3 sequences, more than 20% seen once. Study findings and constraints: Dominant in the ex vivo response were TCR beta clonotypes restricted by HLA-C and specific for CMV. CMV carriers with the relevant HLA were identified by cumulative public TCR beta family frequency.

As for this clonotype: Antigen specificity is unknown.

V was trimmed by 7 bases and J by 2 bases, leaving 15 bases between them. This CDR3 contains 15 residues. CDR1 SEHNR and CDR2 FQNEAQ come from the germline V gene (reference sequence). Sequenced input: CD8+ T cells from PBMCs. This sequence originates from a human donor in good health (CMV status not recorded). Some clones in this sample may be carry-over from other donors' samples. The J gene is TRBJ1-3, the V gene TRBV7-9; tentatively, D is TRBD1 (5 bases). CDR3 sequence (DNA): TGTGCCAGCACCCAGGAGGGCAGGGCTGGAAACACCATATATTTT. This encodes CASTQEGRAGNTIYF.